The rows below give T cell receptor beta chains drawn from one sample of a study of T cell responses to AZD1222 COVID-19 vaccine. This table comes from immunoSEQ multiplex PCR, and its TCRdb copy is limited to in-frame clones, with some not included. The sample lists about 83,000 clones; roughly 90% were seen once. The material sequenced was peripheral blood, taken on day 0 of MenACWY control vaccination. These TCRs come from an adult in good health. The CDR3 runs from the conserved cysteine through the conserved F or W. Each record gives: J gene, V gene, CDR3 length, clone size, D gene, CDR3 protein, CDR3 DNA. The D gene is left open where the match is weak. Clone size is shown for a subset of rows, as once, few, many or a class of expanded clone.

TRBJ2-7,TRBV28,14,.,.,CASIGRDSLYEQYF,TGTGCCAGCATCGGGAGGGACAGTTTATACGAGCAGTACTTC
TRBJ2-4,TRBV5-8,17,.,TRBD1,CASSLLGDSLAKNIQYF,TGTGCCAGCAGCTTGCTTGGGGACAGCCTAGCCAAAAACATTCAGTACTTC
TRBJ2-3,TRBV28,15,.,.,CASSRIVHVTDTQYF,TGTGCCAGCAGTCGGATTGTCCACGTGACAGATACGCAGTATTTT
TRBJ2-7,TRBV10-2,15,.,TRBD2,CASSFLAGGPHEQYF,TGCGCCAGCAGTTTTCTAGCGGGAGGTCCCCACGAGCAGTACTTC
TRBJ1-2,TRBV7-9,17,.,.,CASSLAGGTPWGYGYTF,TGTGCCAGCAGCTTAGCGGGAGGAACGCCCTGGGGGTATGGCTACACCTTC
TRBJ2-3,TRBV2,15,.,TRBD2,CASRAASGSTDTQYF,TGTGCCAGCAGAGCGGCTAGCGGGAGCACAGATACGCAGTATTTT
TRBJ2-2,TRBV2,14,once,.,CASRGLVNTGELFF,TGTGCCAGCAGAGGACTGGTTAACACCGGGGAGCTGTTTTTT
TRBJ1-6,TRBV4-1,18,.,.,CASSQGGEGARLSSPLHF,TGCGCCAGCAGCCAAGGGGGGGAAGGGGCGAGGTTGAGTTCACCCCTCCACTTT
TRBJ1-4,TRBV24-1,13,.,TRBD1,CATSDSQGGKLFF,TGTGCCACCAGTGATTCACAGGGGGGAAAACTGTTTTTT
TRBJ1-6,TRBV5-1,15,.,.,CASSLDGRVDSPLHF,TGCGCCAGCAGCTTGGATGGCAGGGTAGACTCACCCCTCCACTTT
TRBJ2-2,TRBV24-1,16,.,TRBD1,CATSDAGTGGSGELFF,TGTGCCACCAGTGATGCCGGGACAGGGGGCTCAGGGGAGCTGTTTTTT
TRBJ2-2,TRBV5-1,18,.,TRBD2,CASRNMGLAGAGPGELFF,TGCGCCAGCAGGAATATGGGACTAGCGGGAGCGGGACCCGGGGAGCTGTTTTTT
TRBJ1-2,TRBV20-1,10,once,.,CSARQNGYTF,TGCAGTGCTCGACAGAATGGCTACACCTTC
TRBJ1-6,TRBV30,12,.,.,CACYSGDSPLHF,TGTGCCTGTTATTCAGGGGACTCACCCCTCCACTTT
TRBJ2-7,TRBV28,11,.,TRBD2,CATAGGGEQYF,TGTGCCACTGCGGGGGGCGGCGAGCAGTACTTC
TRBJ2-4,TRBV18,14,.,.,CASSLQGGENIQYF,TGTGCCAGCTCACTTCAAGGGGGGGAAAACATTCAGTACTTC
TRBJ1-1,TRBV4-3,18,.,.,CASSQDRPALGANTEAFF,TGCGCCAGCAGCCAAGACAGGCCAGCCCTTGGGGCGAACACTGAAGCTTTCTTT
TRBJ1-2,TRBV9,14,.,.,CASSVESTGGGYTF,TGTGCCAGCAGCGTAGAGTCGACGGGAGGCGGCTACACCTTC
TRBJ1-4,TRBV28,14,.,.,CASSLRQIYEKLFF,TGTGCCAGCAGCCTTCGACAGATTTATGAAAAACTGTTTTTT
TRBJ2-1,TRBV11-2,14,.,TRBD2,CASSLALAANEQFF,TGTGCCAGCAGCTTAGCGCTAGCGGCAAATGAGCAGTTCTTC
TRBJ2-7,TRBV30,12,few,.,CAWSVVQGRQYF,TGTGCCTGGAGTGTAGTCCAGGGGAGGCAGTACTTC
TRBJ1-4,TRBV5-1,14,.,TRBD1,CASTTGTGDEKLFF,TGCGCCAGCACTACCGGGACAGGGGATGAAAAACTGTTTTTT
TRBJ2-7,TRBV7-2,16,.,.,CASSFFSLRGPYEQYF,TGTGCCAGCAGCTTCTTCTCTTTGAGGGGCCCCTACGAGCAGTACTTC
TRBJ2-2,TRBV10-3,15,.,TRBD1,CAISEGQGNTGELFF,TGTGCCATCAGTGAGGGACAGGGGAACACCGGGGAGCTGTTTTTT
TRBJ2-3,TRBV18,15,.,.,CASSPSEAFTDTQYF,TGTGCCAGCTCCCCCTCGGAGGCCTTCACAGATACGCAGTATTTT
TRBJ1-3,TRBV28,14,.,.,CASSFLKSGNTIYF,TGTGCCAGCAGTTTCCTCAAATCTGGAAACACCATATATTTT
TRBJ2-7,TRBV9,13,.,TRBD1,CASSVATGGEQYF,TGTGCCAGCAGCGTAGCGACAGGGGGAGAGCAGTACTTC
TRBJ2-7,TRBV29-1,14,once,TRBD1,CSVGRGTGTYEQYF,TGCAGCGTTGGGCGGGGGACAGGGACCTACGAGCAGTACTTC
TRBJ1-5,TRBV27,13,.,.,CASSLSPDQPQHF,TGTGCCAGCAGTTTATCTCCGGATCAGCCCCAGCATTTT
TRBJ1-4,TRBV16,16,.,TRBD1,CASSQWPLGQTEKLFF,TGTGCCAGCAGCCAATGGCCTTTGGGACAGACTGAAAAACTGTTTTTT
TRBJ1-3,TRBV6-2/TRBV6-3,13,.,.,CASSYPVGNTIYF,TGTGCCAGCAGTTACCCGGTCGGAAACACCATATATTTT
TRBJ2-7,TRBV7-9,17,.,.,CASSQYVSEVDPLEQYF,TGTGCCAGCTCCCAATACGTTAGCGAAGTCGATCCTCTCGAGCAGTACTTC
TRBJ2-7,TRBV12-3/TRBV12-4,13,.,TRBD1,CASSFETGVEQYF,TGTGCCAGCAGTTTTGAGACAGGGGTAGAGCAGTACTTC
TRBJ2-7,TRBV24-1,13,.,.,CATSDSPRGEQYF,TGTGCCACCAGTGATTCCCCGCGGGGCGAACAGTACTTC
TRBJ2-2,TRBV27,16,few,.,CASSQARLRGTGELFF,TGTGCCAGCTCCCAGGCAAGATTAAGGGGGACCGGGGAGCTGTTTTTT
TRBJ1-2,TRBV19,13,.,TRBD1,CASSTNRGVGYTF,TGTGCCAGTAGTACCAACAGGGGGGTTGGCTACACCTTC
TRBJ2-7,TRBV12-3/TRBV12-4,12,.,.,CASSLGGGEQYF,TGTGCCAGCAGTTTAGGCGGTGGGGAGCAGTACTTC
TRBJ1-3,TRBV11-2,14,once,.,CASRLEGPGNTIYF,TGTGCCAGCAGATTAGAAGGACCTGGAAACACCATATATTTT
TRBJ2-5,TRBV4-2,14,.,.,CASSQEGGQETQYF,TGTGCCAGCAGCCAAGAAGGAGGCCAAGAGACCCAGTACTTC
TRBJ2-7,TRBV3-1/TRBV3-2,14,.,.,CASSQDTGYGVQYF,TGTGCCAGCAGCCAAGATACCGGCTACGGTGTGCAGTACTTC
TRBJ1-3,TRBV7-2,16,few,.,CASSLYNGQSGNTIYF,TGTGCCAGCAGCTTGTACAATGGACAGTCTGGAAACACCATATATTTT
TRBJ1-1,TRBV5-1,13,.,.,CASSLIGNTEAFF,TGCGCCAGCAGCTTGATAGGGAACACTGAAGCTTTCTTT
TRBJ2-3,TRBV6-6,14,once,.,CASSPLPAADTQYF,TGTGCCAGCAGCCCACTCCCGGCGGCAGATACGCAGTATTTT
TRBJ1-6,TRBV19,14,.,.,CASSRQSNNSPLHF,TGTGCCAGTAGTCGGCAGAGCAATAATTCACCCCTCCACTTT
TRBJ1-2,TRBV7-9,16,.,.,CASSRAGQIASYGYTF,TGTGCCAGCAGCCGAGCCGGACAGATAGCTTCCTATGGCTACACCTTC
TRBJ1-3,TRBV5-1,15,.,TRBD1,CASSPDRFSGNTIYF,TGCGCCAGCAGCCCGGACAGGTTCTCTGGAAACACCATATATTTT
TRBJ2-2,TRBV10-3,16,.,TRBD2,CAIGGLAGVGTGELFF,TGTGCCATCGGGGGTCTAGCGGGAGTTGGGACCGGGGAGCTGTTTTTT
TRBJ1-1,TRBV18,14,.,.,CASSGGQLNTEAFF,TGTGCCAGCTCGGGGGGGCAGCTGAACACTGAAGCTTTCTTT
TRBJ1-2,TRBV30,12,once,.,CAWGRFSYGYTF,TGTGCCTGGGGGCGGTTTTCCTATGGCTACACCTTC
TRBJ2-2,TRBV19,17,.,.,CASSGPFPLTNTGELFF,TGTGCCAGTAGTGGACCGTTTCCATTGACGAACACCGGGGAGCTGTTTTTT
TRBJ1-5,TRBV5-5,18,.,.,CASSLRYLGGGSNQPQHF,TGTGCCAGCAGCTTGAGGTACTTAGGCGGAGGGAGCAATCAGCCCCAGCATTTT
TRBJ1-5,TRBV7-9,15,.,.,CASSLGRTVNQPQHF,TGTGCCAGCAGCTTAGGCCGGACAGTTAATCAGCCCCAGCATTTT
TRBJ1-2,TRBV9,14,.,.,CASSVDYSYYGYTF,TGTGCCAGCAGCGTAGACTACAGCTACTATGGCTACACCTTC
TRBJ2-2,TRBV4-3,13,.,.,CASSQDLRGELFF,TGCGCCAGCAGCCAAGATCTGAGGGGGGAGCTGTTTTTT
TRBJ2-1,TRBV4-2,16,.,.,CASSQGEGHAGHEQFF,TGTGCCAGCAGCCAAGGGGAGGGACATGCGGGTCATGAGCAGTTCTTC